Presented here are 32 T cell receptor beta chains from one specimen sequenced in a study of T-cell reconstitution after alpha-beta-depleted transplantation in children. TCRbeta library preparation incorporated unique molecular identifiers. TCRdb analysed the PCR reads with MiXCR anew, one entry per CDR3 protein. In the table there are under 850,000 distinct CDR3 sequences, about an eighth of which are singletons. Sequencing used PBMCs, obtained before TCRalphabeta/CD19-depleted stem cell transplant. All receptors derive from a girl aged 2 to 9 with congenital amegakaryocytic thrombocytopenia, due to receive a stem cell transplant.

In its sample, this clonotype was seen many times. This chain uses TRBV27 with TRBJ2-2; D not resolved. This CDR3 region has 14 residues. Between the trimmed V and J ends, which lost 3 bases and 5 bases, there was a span of 10 bases. Germline assignment: CDR1 MNHEY and CDR2 SMNVEV (reference sequence). CDR3 sequence reads: CASSLSLGTGELFF. CDR3 in DNA: TGTGCCAGCAGTTTGAGTTTGGGGACCGGGGAGCTGTTTTTT.

In this sample, this clonotype turned up many times. The chain is built from TRBV12-3 or TRBV12-4 and TRBJ2-5, with D unresolved. V lost 6 bases and J 5 bases, leaving 10 bases between the germline ends. The CDR3 runs to 12 residues. The CDR3 DNA follows: TGTGCCAGCAGCCCCCATCCTGAGACCCAGTACTTC. Protein: CASSPHPETQYF.

The V and J genes are TRBV5-1 and TRBJ1-1, with D perhaps TRBD1 (6 bases). Germline CDR1 is SGHRS and CDR2 is YFSETQ. The CDR3 contains 14 residues. V was trimmed by 5 bases and J by 4 bases, leaving 15 bases between them. The CDR3 region has the DNA TGCGCCAGCAGGACTACAGGGTTAGTCACTGAAGCTTTCTTT. Protein: CASRTTGLVTEAFF.

This clonotype was seen more than once but under ten times. This chain joins TRBV7-9 and TRBJ2-4, with D unresolved. Deletions cut 6 bases from V and 0 bases from J, with 9 bases between. CDR1 SEHNR and CDR2 FQNEAQ come from the germline V gene (reference sequence). This CDR3 contains 14 residues. CDR3 coding DNA: TGTGCCAGCAGTCAACAGTTAGCCAAAAACATTCAGTACTTC. Its protein is CASSQQLAKNIQYF.

This clonotype was seen more than once but under ten times. This sequence joins TRBV30 and TRBJ1-6, with D perhaps TRBD1 (5 bases). Deletions cut 1 base from V and 8 bases from J, with 12 bases between. This CDR3 has 14 amino acids. Germline-derived CDR1 and CDR2 are GTSNPN and SVGIG (reference sequence). The CDR3 region is CAWSGRGSDSPLHF. In DNA form, the CDR3 reads TGTGCCTGGAGTGGTAGGGGTTCGGATTCACCCCTCCACTTT.

This clonotype was seen a handful of times. V and J are TRBV6-1 and TRBJ2-7; D call uncertain. Trimming took 8 bases from V and 2 from J, leaving 13 bases between them. Looked up from germline, CDR1 is MNHNS and CDR2 is SASEGT. The CDR3 has 13 residues. The DNA for the CDR3 is TGTGCCAGCGGCGAGGATGGGACCTACGAGCAGTACTTC. Translated, it gives CASGEDGTYEQYF.

This clonotype was observed a handful of times. The chain carries TRBV5-4 and TRBJ2-2; D call uncertain. Germline CDR1 is SGHNT and CDR2 is YYREEE (reference sequence). Trimming removed 2 bases from V and 6 bases from J, with 20 bases in between. This CDR3 has 17 amino acids. The CDR3: CASSLSWGGAEAGELFF. Written as DNA, the CDR3 is TGTGCCAGCAGCTTATCATGGGGTGGAGCAGAGGCCGGGGAGCTGTTTTTT.

V usage is TRBV7-2 and J usage is TRBJ2-1; the D is unclear. Germline CDR1 and CDR2: SGHTA and FQGNSA. This CDR3 has 16 amino acids. Trimming pared 3 bases from V and 9 bases from J, leaving 21 bases between. CDR3 region: CASSFRRVAPSSEQFF. The CDR3 nucleotides are TGTGCCAGCAGCTTTAGACGTGTGGCCCCGAGCAGTGAGCAGTTCTTC.

This clonotype was found many times. The J gene is TRBJ2-3, the V gene TRBV15; D remains unclear. The germline V gene has CDR1 LNHNV and CDR2 YYDKDF (reference sequence). The CDR3 runs to 15 residues. Trimming took 0 bases from V and 4 from J, leaving 11 bases between them. The CDR3 region has the DNA TGTGCCACCAGCAGAGATCCCCTCTTTGCAGATACGCAGTATTTT. Protein: CATSRDPLFADTQYF.

The chain links TRBV3-1 to TRBJ2-2, with 9 bases identical to TRBD1. Germline V lookup: CDR1 LGHDT, CDR2 YNNKEL (reference sequence). The CDR3 sequence is 20 residues long. V trimming: 1 base; J trimming: 2 bases; junction bases outside the gene matches: 14. The CDR3 DNA sequence: TGTGCCAGCAGCCAAGTATTAGGGACAGGGATGGGCCCCAACACCGGGGAGCTGTTTTTT. This translates into CASSQVLGTGMGPNTGELFF.

This clonotype came up many times. The chain links TRBV5-1 to TRBJ2-3; D not resolved. The CDR3 extends over 16 amino acids. Germline V gives CDR1 SGHRS, CDR2 YFSETQ. Trimming took 2 bases from V and 1 from J, leaving 14 bases between them. CDR3 protein: CASSFGRGYGTDTQYF. In DNA form, the CDR3 reads TGCGCCAGCAGCTTCGGCCGTGGGTATGGCACAGATACGCAGTATTTT.

The CDR3 bases are TGTGCCATCAGTGATGGACTAGCGGGAGATTGGTTCTTC. Translating it yields CAISDGLAGDWFF. This chain joins TRBV10-3 and TRBJ2-1, with 13 bases fitting TRBD2. With V trimmed by 3 bases and J by 15 bases, 5 bases remained unmatched. The CDR3 is 13 amino acids. Germline V gives CDR1 ENHRY, CDR2 SYGVKD.

This clonotype occurred a few times. This CDR3 reads CSVEDLSGAGEQYF. The CDR3 region has the DNA TGCAGCGTTGAAGATTTATCGGGGGCAGGGGAGCAGTACTTC. The chain recombines TRBV29-1 with TRBJ2-7; D is perhaps TRBD1 or TRBD2 (6 bases each). The CDR3 has 14 amino acids. CDR1 SQVTM and CDR2 ANQGSEA come from the germline V gene. Trimming left V 0 bases short and J 7 bases short, with 16 bases between.

The chain recombines TRBV10-3 with TRBJ2-7; D not resolved. Germline CDR1 is ENHRY and CDR2 is SYGVKD. V was clipped by 3 bases and J by 3 bases, with 12 bases between them. This CDR3 is 14 amino acids long. CDR3 in amino acids: CAISDFLGSYEQYF. The DNA for the CDR3 is TGTGCCATCAGTGATTTTCTGGGTAGCTACGAGCAGTACTTC.

This clonotype has ten or more counts. The chain uses TRBV12-3 or TRBV12-4 and TRBJ2-1; D is perhaps TRBD2 (5 bases). The CDR3 loop spans 14 amino acids. V was pared by 7 bases and J by 9 bases, with 19 bases between. Here the CDR3 DNA reads TGTGCCAGCATCCCGGGATCTATAACCGGTGAGCAGTTCTTC. Translating gives CASIPGSITGEQFF.

The rearrangement links TRBV20-1 to TRBJ2-7; a weak D match, TRBD2 (6 bases). Per germline, CDR1 DFQATT and CDR2 SNEGSKA (reference sequence). This CDR3 spans 13 amino acids. The V end was cut by 5 bases, the J end by 2 bases, with 13 bases between. CDR3 sequence (DNA): TGCAGTGCTTCACGGAGGGACCCCTACGAGCAGTACTTC. It codes for CSASRRDPYEQYF.

This clonotype was seen a handful of times. V usage is TRBV30 and J usage is TRBJ2-1; D remains unclear. Deletions cut 5 bases from V and 8 bases from J, with 13 bases between. Germline CDR1 GTSNPN, CDR2 SVGIG (reference sequence). This CDR3 spans 12 amino acids. The CDR3 coding sequence is TGTGCCTGGTCCTACACCGGTGATGAGCAGTTCTTC. It codes for CAWSYTGDEQFF.

This rearrangement joins TRBV5-1 to TRBJ2-7, with D tentatively TRBD2 (6 bases). Germline V gives CDR1 SGHRS, CDR2 YFSETQ. Trimming left V 4 bases short and J 3 bases short, with 17 bases between. The CDR3 loop spans 15 amino acids. Here the CDR3 DNA reads TGCGCCAGCAGCCGGGACGGGGGTACCAACTACGAGCAGTACTTC. It encodes CASSRDGGTNYEQYF.

At least ten counts were recorded for this clonotype. J is TRBJ2-5 and V is TRBV29-1, with 8 nucleotides matching TRBD2. CDR1 and CDR2 (germline): SQVTM, ANQGSEA. The CDR3 covers 13 residues. The junction had 8 bases not matched to a gene; V was cut back by 6 bases and J by 5 bases. The CDR3: CSVAGTRGETQYF. The CDR3 bases are TGCAGCGTCGCCGGGACTAGAGGGGAGACCCAGTACTTC.

The chain couples TRBV19 to TRBJ2-3; maybe TRBD1 (6 bases). Germline V gene lookup returns CDR1 LNHDA and CDR2 SQIVND (reference sequence). V lost 5 bases and J lost 4, with 19 bases in between. The CDR3 length is 16 residues. This chain's CDR3 is CASSPKLTGHSDTQYF. Written as DNA, the CDR3 is TGTGCCAGTAGTCCCAAGCTGACGGGACACTCAGATACGCAGTATTTT.

This clonotype was observed many times. CDR3 nucleotide sequence: TGTGCCAGCAGTTACCCACAGGGACGCTCCTACGAGCAGTACTTC. Protein sequence: CASSYPQGRSYEQYF. The chain links TRBV28 to TRBJ2-7; D perhaps matches TRBD1 (6 bases). The CDR3 length is 15 residues. Germline V CDR1 and CDR2: MDHEN, SYDVKM. Trimming stripped 4 bases from V and 0 bases from J, with 13 bases between.

This clonotype was seen at least ten times. The V call is TRBV25-1, the J call TRBJ2-1; maybe TRBD2 (6 bases). CDR3 length: 14 residues. The ends were cut back, 3 bases at V and 7 bases at J, with 13 bases in the middle. Per the germline V gene, CDR1 is MGHDK and CDR2 is SYGVNS. The CDR3 DNA sequence: TGTGCCAGCAGTGAGGGGCTTGGAGGGAATGAGCAGTTCTTC. Protein product: CASSEGLGGNEQFF.

V gene TRBV23-1 combines with J gene TRBJ2-7; D perhaps matches TRBD2 (5 bases). TRBV23-1 is an ORF, and what it does is uncertain. CDR3 length equals 14 residues. The ends were cut back, 0 bases at V and 5 bases at J, with 11 bases in the middle. CDR3 sequence reads: CASSQSRDWNEQYF. CDR3 bases: TGCGCCAGCAGTCAATCTCGGGATTGGAACGAGCAGTACTTC.

This clonotype was counted many times. CDR3 amino acids: CSARGIRTGGHEQYF. The CDR3 bases are TGCAGTGCTAGAGGGATTAGGACAGGCGGCCACGAGCAGTACTTC. V and J are TRBV20-1 and TRBJ2-7; TRBD1 matches 7 bases. There are 15 residues in the CDR3. The ends lost 1 base at V and 5 bases at J; junction bases unmatched: 11. CDR1 and CDR2 (germline): DFQATT, SNEGSKA (reference sequence).

This clonotype has a count of ten or more. The chain joins TRBV10-3 to TRBJ2-3; 7 bases agree with TRBD2. CDR1 and CDR2 (germline): ENHRY, SYGVKD. The length of the CDR3 is 15 residues. V gave up 4 bases and J gave up 0 bases; unmatched junction bases: 4. CDR3: CAISALAPSTDTQYF. For the CDR3, the DNA is TGTGCCATCAGTGCACTAGCGCCTAGCACAGATACGCAGTATTTT.

This clonotype was detected many times. This chain joins TRBV12-3 or TRBV12-4 and TRBJ2-1; the D gene is possibly TRBD1 (5 bases). The V gene lost 2 bases and the J gene lost 8 bases, with 13 bases spanning the gap. There are 14 residues in the CDR3. CDR3 amino acids: CASSLSQGFDEQFF. The CDR3 nucleotides are TGTGCCAGCAGTTTATCGCAGGGTTTCGATGAGCAGTTCTTC.

Ten or more counts support this clonotype. The chain carries TRBV7-3 and TRBJ2-1; D remains unclear. The V end lost 1 base, the J end lost 6 bases, and 10 bases lay between the germline ends. The CDR3 is 14 amino acids. The germline V gene encodes CDR1 SGHTA and CDR2 FQGTGA. CDR3 in DNA: TGTGCCAGCAGCTTAAATGGAGCAAGCAATGAGCAGTTCTTC. This sequence encodes CASSLNGASNEQFF.

This clonotype was observed at least ten times. The genes are TRBV5-1 and TRBJ2-5; TRBD2 matches 13 bases. This CDR3 has 16 amino acids. Per germline, CDR1 SGHRS and CDR2 YFSETQ. With 4 bases clipped from V and 3 bases from J, the junction kept 6 bases outside the gene matches. This chain's CDR3 is CASSRGLAGDKETQYF. CDR3 nucleotide sequence: TGCGCCAGCAGCCGCGGACTAGCGGGAGACAAAGAGACCCAGTACTTC.

The sample holds a few counts of this clonotype. The chain links TRBV7-3 to TRBJ2-7; D is possibly TRBD2 (6 bases). The length of the CDR3 is 14 residues. The ends were cut back, 3 bases at V and 5 bases at J, with 14 bases in the middle. CDR1 SGHTA and CDR2 FQGTGA come from the germline V gene. CDR3 DNA: TGTGCCAGCAGCTTGGGACTCCCTTCCGACGAGCAGTACTTC. Amino acid sequence: CASSLGLPSDEQYF.

The chain carries TRBV5-1 and TRBJ1-6, with no clear D. V gave up 1 base and J gave up 4 bases, with 6 bases separating them. The CDR3 sequence is 14 residues long. Germline CDR1 is SGHRS and CDR2 is YFSETQ. The CDR3 nucleotides read TGCGCCAGCAGCTTGTACAGATATAATTCACCCCTCCACTTT. Translation gives CASSLYRYNSPLHF.

This clonotype was seen many times. V is TRBV10-3 and J is TRBJ2-2; a possible D gene is TRBD1 (6 bases). The CDR3 length is 13 residues. The germline V gene has CDR1 ENHRY and CDR2 SYGVKD. V was pared by 6 bases and J by 7 bases, with 12 bases between. CDR3 DNA sequence: TGTGCCATCAGATACAGGGCTGGCGGGGAGCTGTTTTTT. The encoded protein is CAIRYRAGGELFF.

This clonotype showed up many times. The chain joins TRBV5-1 to TRBJ2-2; D ambiguous. The CDR3 loop spans 13 amino acids. V lost 0 bases and J 9 bases, leaving 9 bases between the germline ends. Germline CDR1 reads SGHRS; CDR2 reads YFSETQ. CDR3 protein: CASSLGDIRELFF. CDR3 in DNA: TGCGCCAGCAGCTTGGGCGACATTAGGGAGCTGTTTTTT.